Described below is a single T cell receptor beta chain sequence and its context. This clonotype was detected many times. Its antigen specificity is not known. Base qualities are not recorded, but no much larger clone differs from it by a single base. This entry comes from a study of T-cell reconstitution after alpha-beta-depleted transplantation in children (dated by TCRdb to 2016 to 2017). Regarding the research as a whole: The study quantitatively tracked T-cell immune reconstitution after TCRalphabeta/CD19-depleted allogeneic hematopoietic cell transplantation in children using TCR repertoire profiling.

At the junction V is shortened by 1 base and J by 5 bases; bases outside the gene matches: 5. The CDR3 goes from the cysteine to the phenylalanine over 14 residues. The DNA shown is the 42-base CDR3, in frame from base 1. From a lookup of the germline V gene (reference sequence), CDR1 and CDR2 are DFQATT and SNEGSKA. Libraries were constructed by PCR. Reads for this sample came from an Illumina HiSeq 2500. TCR libraries were prepared with molecular barcoding, using unique molecular identifiers to normalize TCRbeta repertoire quantification. Clones were called with MiXCR by TCRdb after fastp trimmed the public reads at Q25, and only in-frame beta chains were retained. Identical CDR3 protein sequences are pooled into one entry, listed with their most common genes and DNA. The sample includes around 400,000 distinct CDR3 sequences, with 20% observed a single time. Together, the top ten hold 3.5% to 4% of the sample.

The TCR was taken from a human donor who donated a stem cell graft to a child with acute myeloid leukemia. The sequencing here drew on PBMCs from the stem cell graft donor, taken from the stem cell graft. The rearrangement combines TRBV20-1 with TRBJ2-5; TRBD2 fits 9 bases in the junction. For the CDR3, the sequence is CSARGIAGVETQYF. The nucleotide sequence is TGCAGTGCTAGAGGCATAGCGGGAGTTGAGACCCAGTACTTC.